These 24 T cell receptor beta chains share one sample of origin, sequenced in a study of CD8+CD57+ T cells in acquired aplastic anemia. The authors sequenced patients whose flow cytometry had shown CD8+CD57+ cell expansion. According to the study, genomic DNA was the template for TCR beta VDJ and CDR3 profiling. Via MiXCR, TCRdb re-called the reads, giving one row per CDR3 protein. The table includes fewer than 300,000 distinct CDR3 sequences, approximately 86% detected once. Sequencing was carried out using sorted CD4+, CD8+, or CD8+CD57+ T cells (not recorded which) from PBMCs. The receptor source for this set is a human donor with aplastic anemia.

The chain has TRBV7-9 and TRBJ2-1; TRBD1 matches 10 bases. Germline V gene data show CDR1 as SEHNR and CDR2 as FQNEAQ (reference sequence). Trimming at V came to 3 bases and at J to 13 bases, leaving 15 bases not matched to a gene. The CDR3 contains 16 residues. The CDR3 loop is CASSLTGGGGYGYQFF. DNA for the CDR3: TGTGCCAGCAGCTTGACAGGGGGCGGCGGCTATGGCTACCAGTTCTTC.

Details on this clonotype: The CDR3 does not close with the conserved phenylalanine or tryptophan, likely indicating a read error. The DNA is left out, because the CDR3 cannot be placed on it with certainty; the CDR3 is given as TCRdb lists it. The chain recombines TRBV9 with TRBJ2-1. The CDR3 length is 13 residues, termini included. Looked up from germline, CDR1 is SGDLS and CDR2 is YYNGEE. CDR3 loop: CASSEWWIDNTWV.

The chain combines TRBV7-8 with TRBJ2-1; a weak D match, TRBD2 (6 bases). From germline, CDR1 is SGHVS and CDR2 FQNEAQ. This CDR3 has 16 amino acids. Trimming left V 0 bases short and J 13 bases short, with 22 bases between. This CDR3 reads CASSLAGGGETQYQFF. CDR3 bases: TGTGCCAGCAGCTTAGCGGGAGGTGGCGAGACGCAGTATCAGTTCTTC.

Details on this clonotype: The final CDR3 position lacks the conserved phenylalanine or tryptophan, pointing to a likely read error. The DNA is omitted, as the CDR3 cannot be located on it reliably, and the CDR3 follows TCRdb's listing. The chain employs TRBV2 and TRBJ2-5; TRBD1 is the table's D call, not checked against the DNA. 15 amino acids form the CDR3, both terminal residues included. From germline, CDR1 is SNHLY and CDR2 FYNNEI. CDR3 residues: CASGDGGTWAEYFDL.

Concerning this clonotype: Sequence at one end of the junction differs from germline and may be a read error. CDR3 region: CASGLGGRDTPQF. In nucleotides, the CDR3 is TGTGCCAGCGGGTTAGGGGGCAGAGACACGCCGCAGTTT. The chain links TRBV7-2 to TRBJ2-3; 7 positions match TRBD1. Looked up from germline, CDR1 is SGHTA and CDR2 is FQGNSA. The CDR3 runs to 13 residues.

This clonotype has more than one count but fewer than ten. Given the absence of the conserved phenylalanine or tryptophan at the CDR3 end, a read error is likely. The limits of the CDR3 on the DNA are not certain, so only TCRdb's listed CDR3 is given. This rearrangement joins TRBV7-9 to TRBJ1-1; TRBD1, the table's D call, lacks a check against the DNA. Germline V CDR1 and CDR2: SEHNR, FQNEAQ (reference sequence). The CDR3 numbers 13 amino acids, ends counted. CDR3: CASSLVPGELAFG.

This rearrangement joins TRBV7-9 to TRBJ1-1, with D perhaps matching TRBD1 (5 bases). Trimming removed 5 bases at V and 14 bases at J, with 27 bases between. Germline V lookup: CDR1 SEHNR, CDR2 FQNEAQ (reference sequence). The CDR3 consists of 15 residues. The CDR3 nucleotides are TGTGCCAGCAGCCTAGATATAGGGGATCACACAGATACGTTCTTT. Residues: CASSLDIGDHTDTFF. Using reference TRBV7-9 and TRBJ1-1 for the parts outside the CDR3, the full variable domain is DTGVSQNPRHKITKRGQNVTFRCDPISEHNRLYWYRQTLGQGPEFLTYFQNEAQLEKSRLLSDRFSAERPKGSFSTLEIQRTEQGDSAMYLCASSLDIGDHTDTFFGQGTRLTVV.

This CDR3 reads CASSLERDGRVYEYTF. In DNA, the CDR3 is TGTGCCAGCAGCTTGGAGAGGGACGGGCGGGTATATGAGTACACCTTC. This sequence joins TRBV7-9 and TRBJ1-2, with D perhaps TRBD1 (5 bases). This CDR3 is 16 amino acids long. Germline-derived CDR1 and CDR2 are SEHNR and FQNEAQ (reference sequence). V shed 3 bases and J shed 11 bases, with 25 bases lying between them. The full variable domain, completed using reference TRBV7-9 and TRBJ1-2, is DTGVSQNPRHKITKRGQNVTFRCDPISEHNRLYWYRQTLGQGPEFLTYFQNEAQLEKSRLLSDRFSAERPKGSFSTLEIQRTEQGDSAMYLCASSLERDGRVYEYTFGSGTRLTVV.

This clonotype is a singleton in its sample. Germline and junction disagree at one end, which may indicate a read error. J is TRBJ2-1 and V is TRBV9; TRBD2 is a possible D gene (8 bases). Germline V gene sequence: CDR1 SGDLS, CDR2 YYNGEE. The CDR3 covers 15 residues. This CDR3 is CASSDGGDSRNQQFF. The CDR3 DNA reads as TGTGCCAGCAGCGACGGGGGGGACAGCCGCAATCAGCAGTTCTTC.

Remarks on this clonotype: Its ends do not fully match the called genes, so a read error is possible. The CDR3 nucleotides read TGTGCCACCAGCTTACGGGTGGCAGGACTAGCGGATAATGAGCAGTTCTTC. Its translation: CATSLRVAGLADNEQFF. The chain uses TRBV11-1 and TRBJ2-1; TRBD2 matches 10 bases. Per the germline V gene, CDR1 is SGHAT and CDR2 is FQDESV (reference sequence). There are 17 residues in the CDR3.

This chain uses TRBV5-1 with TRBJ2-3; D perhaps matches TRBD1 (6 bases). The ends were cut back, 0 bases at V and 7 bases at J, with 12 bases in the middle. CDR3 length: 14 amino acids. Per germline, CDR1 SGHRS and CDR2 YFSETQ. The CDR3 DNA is TGCGCCAGCAGCTTGGAGGGGGTTACACATACGCAGTATTTT. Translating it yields CASSLEGVTHTQYF.

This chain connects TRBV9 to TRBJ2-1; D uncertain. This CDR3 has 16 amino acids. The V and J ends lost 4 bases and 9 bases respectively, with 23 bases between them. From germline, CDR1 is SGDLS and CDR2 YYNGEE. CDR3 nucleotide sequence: TGTGCCAGCAGCCTCCGGGCGGATACCCAGTACTTTGAGCAGTTCTTC. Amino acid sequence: CASSLRADTQYFEQFF.

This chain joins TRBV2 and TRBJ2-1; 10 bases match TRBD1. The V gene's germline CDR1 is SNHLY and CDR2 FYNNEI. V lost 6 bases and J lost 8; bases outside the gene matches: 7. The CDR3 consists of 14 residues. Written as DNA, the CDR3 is TGTGCCAGCAGCAAGGACAGGGGGAGTGATGAGCAGTTCTTC. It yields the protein CASSKDRGSDEQFF.

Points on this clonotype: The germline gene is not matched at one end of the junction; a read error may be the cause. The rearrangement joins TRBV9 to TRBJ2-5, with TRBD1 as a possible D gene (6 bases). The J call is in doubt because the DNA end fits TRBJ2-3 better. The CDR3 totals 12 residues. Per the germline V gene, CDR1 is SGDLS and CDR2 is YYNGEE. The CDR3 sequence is CAGSRRTETQYF. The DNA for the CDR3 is TGTGCCGGCAGCCGGCGGACAGAGACGCAGTATTTT.

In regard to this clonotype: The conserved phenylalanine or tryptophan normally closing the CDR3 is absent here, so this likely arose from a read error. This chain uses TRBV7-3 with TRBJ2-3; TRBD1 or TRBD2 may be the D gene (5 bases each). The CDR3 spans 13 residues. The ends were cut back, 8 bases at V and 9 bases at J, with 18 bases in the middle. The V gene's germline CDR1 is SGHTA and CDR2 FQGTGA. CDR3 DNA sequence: TGTGCCAGCGGGGACGGGCGAGAAGAGACGCAGTATTCT. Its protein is CASGDGREETQYS.

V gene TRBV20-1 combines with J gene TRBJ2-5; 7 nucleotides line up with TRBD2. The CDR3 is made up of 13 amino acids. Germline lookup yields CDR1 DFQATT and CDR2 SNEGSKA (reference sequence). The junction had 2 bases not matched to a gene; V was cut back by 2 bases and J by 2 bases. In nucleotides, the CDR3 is TGCAGTGCTAGACGGACTAGTCAAGAGACCCAGTACTTC. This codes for CSARRTSQETQYF.

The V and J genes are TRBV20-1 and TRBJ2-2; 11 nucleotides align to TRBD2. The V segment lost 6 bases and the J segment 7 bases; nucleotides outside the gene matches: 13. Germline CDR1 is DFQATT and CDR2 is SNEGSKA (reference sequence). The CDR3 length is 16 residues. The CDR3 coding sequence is TGCAGTGCCAGCAGTTTTAGCGGGGGGGCCAACGGGGAGCTGTTTTTT. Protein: CSASSFSGGANGELFF.

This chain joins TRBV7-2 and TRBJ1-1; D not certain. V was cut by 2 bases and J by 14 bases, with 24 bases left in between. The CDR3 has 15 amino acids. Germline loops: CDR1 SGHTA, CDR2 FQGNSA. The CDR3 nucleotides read TGTGCCAGCAGCTTAAACCGGTACGAGACCCATGACTTCTTCTTT. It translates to CASSLNRYETHDFFF.

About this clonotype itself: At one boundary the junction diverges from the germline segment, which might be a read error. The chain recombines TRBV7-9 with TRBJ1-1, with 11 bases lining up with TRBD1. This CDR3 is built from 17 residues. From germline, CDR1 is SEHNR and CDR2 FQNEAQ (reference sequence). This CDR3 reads CASSRGQGGGGGNEAFF. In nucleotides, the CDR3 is TGCGCCAGCAGCCGGGGACAGGGGGGGGGGGGTGGAAACGAAGCTTTCTTT. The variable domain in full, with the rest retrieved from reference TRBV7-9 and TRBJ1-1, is DTGVSQNPRHKITKRGQNVTFRCDPISEHNRLYWYRQTLGQGPEFLTYFQNEAQLEKSRLLSDRFSAERPKGSFSTLEIQRTEQGDSAMYLCASSRGQGGGGGNEAFFGQGTRLTVV.

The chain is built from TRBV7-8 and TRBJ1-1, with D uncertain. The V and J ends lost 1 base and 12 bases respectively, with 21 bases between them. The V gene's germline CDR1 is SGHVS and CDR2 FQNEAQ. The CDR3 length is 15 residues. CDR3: CASSLEGRPDTQSFF. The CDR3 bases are TGTGCCAGCAGCTTAGAGGGAAGACCCGATACTCAATCTTTCTTT. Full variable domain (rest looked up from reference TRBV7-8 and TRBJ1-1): GAGVSQSPRYKVAKRGQDVALRCDPISGHVSLFWYQQALGQGPEFLTYFQNEAQLDKSGLPSDRFFAERPEGSVSTLKIQRTQQEDSAVYLCASSLEGRPDTQSFFGQGTRLTVV.

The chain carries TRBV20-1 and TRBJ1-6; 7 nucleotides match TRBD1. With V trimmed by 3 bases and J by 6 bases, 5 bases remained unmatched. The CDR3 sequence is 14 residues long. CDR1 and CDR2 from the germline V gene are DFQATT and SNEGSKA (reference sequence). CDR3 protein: CSASNAGGNSPLHF. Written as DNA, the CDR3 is TGCAGTGCTAGCAATGCAGGGGGTAATTCACCCCTCCACTTT.

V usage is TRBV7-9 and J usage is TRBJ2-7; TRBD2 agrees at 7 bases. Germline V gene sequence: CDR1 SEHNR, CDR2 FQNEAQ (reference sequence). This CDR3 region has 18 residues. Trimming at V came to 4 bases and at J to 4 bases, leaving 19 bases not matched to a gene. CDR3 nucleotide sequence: TGTGCCAGCAGCTCTCAAAGAAGCGGGGCGAGCGATGAGTACGAGCAGTACGTC. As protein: CASSSQRSGASDEYEQYV.

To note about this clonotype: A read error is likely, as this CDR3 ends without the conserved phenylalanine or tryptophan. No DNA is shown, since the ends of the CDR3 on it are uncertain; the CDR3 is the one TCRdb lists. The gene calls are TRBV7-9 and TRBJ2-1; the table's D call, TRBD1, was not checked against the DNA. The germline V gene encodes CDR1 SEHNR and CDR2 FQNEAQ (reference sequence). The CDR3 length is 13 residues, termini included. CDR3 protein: CASSYGAGPEQDV.

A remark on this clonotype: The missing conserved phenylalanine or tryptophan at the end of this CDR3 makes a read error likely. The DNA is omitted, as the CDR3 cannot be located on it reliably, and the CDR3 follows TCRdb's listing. CDR3 sequence reads: CASSQEFGMHLTDL. The chain has TRBV7-8 and TRBJ1-6. Germline assignment: CDR1 SGHVS and CDR2 FQNEAQ. The CDR3 has 14 residues if both end residues are counted.